This passage covers 22 T cell receptor beta chains from one sample sequenced in a study of cytomegalovirus exposure and HLA in healthy donors. 13 Jbeta primers and 60 Vbeta primers were used for the PCR. This table comes from immunoSEQ multiplex PCR, and its TCRdb copy is limited to in-frame clones, with some not included. Among 270,000 or so clones listed, more than 80% were seen once. Sequenced: PBMCs. The receptors originated from a middle-aged man in good health and CMV-seropositive.

The chain has TRBV4-1 and TRBJ2-2, with a weak D call TRBD2 (5 bases). The CDR3 runs to 15 residues. Germline V gene sequence: CDR1 MGHRA, CDR2 YSYEKL. Trimming removed 1 base from V and 6 bases from J, with 12 bases in between. Here the CDR3 reads CASSQGPGLAGELFF. The CDR3 bases are TGCGCCAGCAGCCAAGGACCCGGACTCGCCGGGGAGCTGTTTTTT.

V is TRBV4-1 and J is TRBJ1-6; TRBD1 might be the D (6 bases). V was cut by 1 base and J by 0 bases, with 13 bases left in between. CDR1 is MGHRA, CDR2 YSYEKL, per germline. The CDR3 spans 18 residues. The CDR3: CASSQAGRGSSYNSPLHF. CDR3 nucleotides: TGCGCCAGCAGCCAAGCGGGAAGGGGGAGCTCCTATAATTCACCCCTCCACTTT.

The chain is built from TRBV4-2 and TRBJ1-6, with D perhaps TRBD1 (6 bases). The CDR3 runs 15 residues. The germline V gene has CDR1 LGHNA and CDR2 YNFKEQ. V was pared by 4 bases and J by 5 bases, with 12 bases between. CDR3 nucleotides: TGTGCCAGCAGCCCCCGGGACAATAATAATTCACCCCTCCACTTT. Amino acids: CASSPRDNNNSPLHF.

V gene TRBV11-2 combines with J gene TRBJ2-2; 7 bases agree with TRBD1. The CDR3 has 16 amino acids. Germline values: CDR1 SGHAT, CDR2 FQNNGV. The V segment lost 1 base and the J segment 4 bases; nucleotides outside the gene matches: 6. The CDR3 bases are TGTGCCAGCAGCTTAGGTCAGGGGGAGCTCACCGGGGAGCTGTTTTTT. As protein: CASSLGQGELTGELFF.

The sample holds one count of this clone. The chain joins TRBV10-2 to TRBJ2-7; TRBD2 matches 7 bases. The germline gives CDR1 WSHSY, CDR2 SAAADI. Losses at the gene ends were 6 bases for V and 3 bases for J; bases not matched to a gene: 2. This CDR3 region has 12 residues. The CDR3: CASSGLDYEQYF. The CDR3 bases are TGCGCCAGCAGCGGACTAGACTACGAGCAGTACTTC.

V and J are TRBV4-1 and TRBJ2-7, with 8 bases matching TRBD2. CDR1 and CDR2 from the germline V gene are MGHRA and YSYEKL. The CDR3 covers 17 residues. V trimming: 0 bases; J trimming: 0 bases; junction bases outside the gene matches: 7. The CDR3 DNA follows: TGCGCCAGCAGCCAAGATCCAGTCGCGGGAGGCTCCTACGAGCAGTACTTC. Translation gives CASSQDPVAGGSYEQYF.

This chain uses TRBV6-4 with TRBJ2-1, with 9 bases lining up with TRBD2. CDR3 length: 16 amino acids. The germline V gene encodes CDR1 MRHNA and CDR2 SNTAGT. V was clipped by 8 bases and J by 2 bases; unmatched bases: 10. CDR3 amino acids: CASSVALAGTYNEQFF. The CDR3 coding sequence is TGTGCCAGCTCTGTAGCCCTAGCGGGAACCTACAATGAGCAGTTCTTC.

The chain joins TRBV7-2 to TRBJ2-1; 7 nucleotides agree with TRBD2. There are 13 residues in the CDR3. Germline V gene lookup returns CDR1 SGHTA and CDR2 FQGNSA. Trimming removed 11 bases from V and 3 bases from J; junction bases left unmatched: 7. The CDR3 loop is CAGRVADYNEQFF. The CDR3 bases are TGTGCCGGGAGGGTGGCGGACTACAATGAGCAGTTCTTC. Variable domain in full (rest from reference TRBV7-2 and TRBJ2-1): GAGVSQSPSNKVTEKGKDVELRCDPISGHTALYWYRQSLGQGLEFLIYFQGNSAPDKSGLPSDRFSAERTGGSVSTLTIQRTQQEDSAVYLCAGRVADYNEQFFGPGTRLTVL.

The chain is built from TRBV6-6 and TRBJ1-6; D remains ambiguous. The germline V and J ends were trimmed by 2 bases and 6 bases, with 5 bases remaining between them. This CDR3 region has 13 residues. Germline CDR1 is MNHNY and CDR2 is SVGAGI (reference sequence). The CDR3 nucleotides are TGTGCCAGCAGTTACGGGCCTAATTCACCCCTCCACTTT. It specifies CASSYGPNSPLHF.

This sequence joins TRBV13 and TRBJ1-4, with D possibly being TRBD1 (6 bases). Trimming left V 3 bases short and J 3 bases short, with 11 bases between. The CDR3 sequence is 15 residues long. Germline-derived CDR1 and CDR2 are PRHDT and FYEKMQ (reference sequence). Here the CDR3 DNA reads TGTGCCAGCAGCTTGGGGGGGGCAGCTAATGAAAAACTGTTTTTT. Encoded protein: CASSLGGAANEKLFF. The variable domain in full, with the rest retrieved from reference TRBV13 and TRBJ1-4, is AAGVIQSPRHLIKEKRETATLKCYPIPRHDTVYWYQQGPGQDPQFLISFYEKMQSDKGSIPDRFSAQQFSDYHSELNMSSLELGDSALYFCASSLGGAANEKLFFGSGTQLSVL.

The chain is built from TRBV5-4 and TRBJ2-1, with 11 positions matching TRBD2. CDR3 length: 16 amino acids. Trimming cost V 3 bases and J 4 bases; bases outside gene matches: 6. Per germline, CDR1 SGHNT and CDR2 YYREEE (reference sequence). This chain's CDR3 is CASSSLAGGMYNEQFF. As DNA, the CDR3 is TGTGCCAGCAGCTCCCTAGCGGGAGGAATGTACAATGAGCAGTTCTTC.

This chain connects TRBV19 to TRBJ1-5; 9 bases map to TRBD1. The V segment lost 8 bases and the J segment 1 base; nucleotides outside the gene matches: 6. Germline V CDR1 and CDR2: LNHDA, SQIVND (reference sequence). The CDR3 covers 15 residues. The CDR3 region is CASGNRGQSNQPQHF. The CDR3 nucleotides read TGTGCCAGTGGAAACAGGGGGCAAAGCAATCAGCCCCAGCATTTT. The entire variable domain, with the rest obtained from reference TRBV19 and TRBJ1-5, is as follows: DGGITQSPKYLFRKEGQNVTLSCEQNLNHDAMYWYRQDPGQGLRLIYYSQIVNDFQKGDIAEGYSVSREKKESFPLTVTSAQKNPTAFYLCASGNRGQSNQPQHFGDGTRLSIL.

This clone was picked up one time. The chain links TRBV2 to TRBJ2-7, with 9 bases that match TRBD1. The CDR3 consists of 16 residues. V was clipped by 6 bases and J by 0 bases; unmatched bases: 9. Germline V gene data show CDR1 as SNHLY and CDR2 as FYNNEI. The CDR3 coding sequence is TGTGCCAGCAGGGACGCTGGGACAGGGTACTCCTACGAGCAGTACTTC. The encoded protein is CASRDAGTGYSYEQYF.

The gene calls are TRBV7-8 and TRBJ2-1; 10 nucleotides match TRBD2. Trimming cost V 0 bases and J 4 bases; bases outside gene matches: 6. Germline CDR1 and CDR2: SGHVS and FQNEAQ. CDR3 length equals 17 residues. The CDR3 reads CASSLAASSGSYNEQFF. The CDR3 DNA reads as TGTGCCAGCAGCTTAGCGGCTTCTAGCGGGAGTTACAATGAGCAGTTCTTC.

The V gene is TRBV27, the J gene TRBJ2-7, with TRBD1 matching 9 bases. Germline V gene sequence: CDR1 MNHEY, CDR2 SMNVEV (reference sequence). The J segment lost 4 bases and the V segment lost 2 bases, leaving 3 bases of the junction unmatched. The CDR3 runs to 14 residues. The CDR3 coding sequence is TGTGCCAGCAGTTTAGGGACAGGGTGGTACGAGCAGTACTTC. Its translation: CASSLGTGWYEQYF.

This chain links TRBV19 with TRBJ2-7, with 7 bases identical to TRBD1. Trimming removed 5 bases from V and 3 bases from J; junction bases left unmatched: 13. Germline CDR1 is LNHDA and CDR2 is SQIVND (reference sequence). The CDR3 is 16 amino acids. CDR3 region: CASSPLHRGRRYEQYF. CDR3 bases: TGTGCCAGTAGTCCGCTCCACAGGGGCCGGCGCTACGAGCAGTACTTC. Together with reference TRBV19 and TRBJ2-7, the CDR3 gives the full variable domain: DGGITQSPKYLFRKEGQNVTLSCEQNLNHDAMYWYRQDPGQGLRLIYYSQIVNDFQKGDIAEGYSVSREKKESFPLTVTSAQKNPTAFYLCASSPLHRGRRYEQYFGPGTRLTVT.

V gene TRBV27 combines with J gene TRBJ2-7; D uncertain. The CDR3 sequence is 13 residues long. Trimming left V 3 bases short and J 0 bases short, with 6 bases between. Per the germline V gene, CDR1 is MNHEY and CDR2 is SMNVEV (reference sequence). The CDR3 bases are TGTGCCAGCAGTTTTGCTAACTCCTACGAGCAGTACTTC. Protein sequence: CASSFANSYEQYF.

This chain links TRBV6-1 with TRBJ2-3; 8 bases map to TRBD2. Looked up from germline, CDR1 is MNHNS and CDR2 is SASEGT. V was pared by 9 bases and J by 7 bases, with 12 bases of the junction left unmatched. CDR3 size: 14 residues. The CDR3 here is CASVFSGIVHTQYF. The CDR3, as DNA: TGTGCCAGTGTCTTTAGCGGGATCGTGCATACGCAGTATTTT.

This chain links TRBV7-3 with TRBJ2-1; 10 bases match TRBD2. With V trimmed by 3 bases and J by 9 bases, 17 bases remained unmatched. The CDR3 extends over 18 amino acids. Germline V gives CDR1 SGHTA, CDR2 FQGTGA. The CDR3 DNA reads as TGTGCCAGCAGCTTCGGTCGAGGAGGGCTAGCGGGAGTAAGTGAGCAGTTCTTC. It is translated as CASSFGRGGLAGVSEQFF. Full variable domain (missing parts from reference TRBV7-3 and TRBJ2-1): GAGVSQTPSNKVTEKGKYVELRCDPISGHTALYWYRQSLGQGPEFLIYFQGTGAADDSGLPNDRFFAVRPEGSVSTLKIQRTERGDSAVYLCASSFGRGGLAGVSEQFFGPGTRLTVL.

V and J are TRBV5-4 and TRBJ2-1; 15 positions agree with TRBD2. The CDR3 is 17 amino acids. Unmatched junction bases numbered 6, after V lost 4 bases and J lost 4 bases. Germline V gene lookup returns CDR1 SGHNT and CDR2 YYREEE (reference sequence). The CDR3 loop is CASSRGLAGGNYNEQFF. In nucleotides, the CDR3 is TGTGCCAGCAGCAGGGGACTAGCGGGAGGTAATTACAATGAGCAGTTCTTC.

V is TRBV4-3 and J is TRBJ1-2, with 8 bases fitting TRBD1. The CDR3 spans 15 residues. The germline gives CDR1 LGHNA, CDR2 YSLEER. Trimming at V came to 0 bases and at J to 6 bases, leaving 6 bases not matched to a gene. The CDR3 reads CASSQDGAGGNGYTF. The CDR3 region has the DNA TGCGCCAGCAGCCAAGATGGGGCAGGGGGCAATGGCTACACCTTC.

A word on this clone: Other DNA sequences in the same sample also yield this CDR3. The chain is built from TRBV2 and TRBJ2-5; maybe TRBD2 (6 bases). V lost 4 bases and J 2 bases, leaving 11 bases between the germline ends. In germline, CDR1 is SNHLY, CDR2 FYNNEI. This CDR3 has 14 residues. CDR3 region: CASSVLALQETQYF. The CDR3 nucleotides are TGTGCCAGCAGTGTACTAGCTCTACAAGAGACCCAGTACTTC.